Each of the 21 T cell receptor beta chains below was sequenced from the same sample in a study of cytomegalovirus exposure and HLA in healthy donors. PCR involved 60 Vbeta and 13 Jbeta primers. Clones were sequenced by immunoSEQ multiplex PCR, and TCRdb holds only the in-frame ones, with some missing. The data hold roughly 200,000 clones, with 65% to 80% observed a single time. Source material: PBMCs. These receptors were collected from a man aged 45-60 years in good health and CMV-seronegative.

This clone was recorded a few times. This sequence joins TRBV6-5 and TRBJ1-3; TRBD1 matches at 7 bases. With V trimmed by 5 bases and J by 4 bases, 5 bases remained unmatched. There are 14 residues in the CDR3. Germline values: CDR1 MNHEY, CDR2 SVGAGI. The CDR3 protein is CASSPTGDGNTIYF. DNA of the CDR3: TGTGCCAGCAGTCCCACAGGGGACGGAAACACCATATATTTT.

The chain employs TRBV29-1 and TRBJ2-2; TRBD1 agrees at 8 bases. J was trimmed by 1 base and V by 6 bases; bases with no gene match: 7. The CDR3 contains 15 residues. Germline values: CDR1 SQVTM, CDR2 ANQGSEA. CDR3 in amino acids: CSVNLGQGNTGELFF. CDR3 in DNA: TGCAGCGTCAACCTCGGACAGGGGAACACCGGGGAGCTGTTTTTT.

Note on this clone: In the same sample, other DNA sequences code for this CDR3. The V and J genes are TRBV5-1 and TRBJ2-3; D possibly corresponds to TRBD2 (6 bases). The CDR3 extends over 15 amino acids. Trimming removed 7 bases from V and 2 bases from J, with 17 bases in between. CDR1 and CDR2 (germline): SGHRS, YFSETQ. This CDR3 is CASSRTTSTTDTQYF. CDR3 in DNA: TGCGCCAGCTCCAGGACTACTTCCACCACAGATACGCAGTATTTT.

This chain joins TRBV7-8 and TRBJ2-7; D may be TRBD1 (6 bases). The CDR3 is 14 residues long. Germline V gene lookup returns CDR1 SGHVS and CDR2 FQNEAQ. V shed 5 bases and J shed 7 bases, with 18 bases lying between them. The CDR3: CASSPGQRGWEQYF. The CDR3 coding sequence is TGTGCCAGCAGCCCCGGACAGCGAGGGTGGGAGCAGTACTTC.

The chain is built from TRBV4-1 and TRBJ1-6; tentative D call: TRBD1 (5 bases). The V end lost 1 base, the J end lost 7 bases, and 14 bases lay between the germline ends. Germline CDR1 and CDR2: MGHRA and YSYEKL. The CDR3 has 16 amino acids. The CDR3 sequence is CASSQVYRSENSPLHF. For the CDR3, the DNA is TGCGCCAGCAGCCAAGTTTACAGGTCTGAAAATTCACCCCTCCACTTT.

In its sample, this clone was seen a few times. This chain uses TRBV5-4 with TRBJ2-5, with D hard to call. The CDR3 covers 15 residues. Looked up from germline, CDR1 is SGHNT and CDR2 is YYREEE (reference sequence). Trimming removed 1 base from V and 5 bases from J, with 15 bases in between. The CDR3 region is CASSLSSLSVETQYF. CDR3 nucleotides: TGTGCCAGCAGCTTGTCCTCCTTGAGTGTGGAGACCCAGTACTTC.

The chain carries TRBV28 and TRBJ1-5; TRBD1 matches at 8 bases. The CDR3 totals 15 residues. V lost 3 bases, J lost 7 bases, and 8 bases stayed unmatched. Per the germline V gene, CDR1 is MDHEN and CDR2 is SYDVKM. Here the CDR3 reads CASSFRQGKGQPQHF. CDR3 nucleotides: TGTGCCAGCAGTTTCAGACAGGGGAAGGGACAGCCCCAGCATTTT.

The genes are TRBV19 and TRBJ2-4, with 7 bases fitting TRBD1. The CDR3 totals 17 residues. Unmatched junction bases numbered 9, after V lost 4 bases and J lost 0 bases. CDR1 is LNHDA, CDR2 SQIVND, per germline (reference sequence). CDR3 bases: TGTGCCAGTAGTACGGGACAGACAGGACTAGCCAAAAACATTCAGTACTTC. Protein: CASSTGQTGLAKNIQYF.

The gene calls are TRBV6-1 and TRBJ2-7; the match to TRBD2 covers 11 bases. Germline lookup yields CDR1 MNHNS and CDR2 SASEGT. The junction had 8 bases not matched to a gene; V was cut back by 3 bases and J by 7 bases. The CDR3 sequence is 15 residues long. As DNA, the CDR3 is TGTGCCAGCAGTGATATAGCGGGAGGGCCCGGTGAGCAGTACTTC. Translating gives CASSDIAGGPGEQYF.

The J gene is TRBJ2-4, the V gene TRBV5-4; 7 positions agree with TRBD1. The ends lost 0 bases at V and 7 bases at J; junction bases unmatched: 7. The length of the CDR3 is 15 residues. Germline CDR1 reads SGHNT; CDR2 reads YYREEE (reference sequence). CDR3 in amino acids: CASSLDKGARNIQYF. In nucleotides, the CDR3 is TGTGCCAGCAGCTTGGATAAGGGGGCAAGGAACATTCAGTACTTC.

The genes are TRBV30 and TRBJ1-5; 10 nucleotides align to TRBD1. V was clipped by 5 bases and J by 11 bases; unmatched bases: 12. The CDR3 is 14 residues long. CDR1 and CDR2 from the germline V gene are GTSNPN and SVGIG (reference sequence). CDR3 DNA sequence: TGTGCCTGGGATAGGGACAGGGGATCATCAGCCCAGCATTTT. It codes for CAWDRDRGSSAQHF.

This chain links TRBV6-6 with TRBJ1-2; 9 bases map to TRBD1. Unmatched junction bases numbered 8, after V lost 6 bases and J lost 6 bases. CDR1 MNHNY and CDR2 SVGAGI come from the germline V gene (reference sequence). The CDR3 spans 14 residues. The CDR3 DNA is TGTGCCAGCAGCCCGGGACAGGGTATGAATGGCTACACCTTC. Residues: CASSPGQGMNGYTF.

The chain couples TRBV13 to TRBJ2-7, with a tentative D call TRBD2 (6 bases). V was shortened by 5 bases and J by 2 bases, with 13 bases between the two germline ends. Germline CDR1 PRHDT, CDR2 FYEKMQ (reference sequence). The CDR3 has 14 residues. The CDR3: CASSLLANAYEQYF. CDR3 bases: TGTGCCAGCAGCCTCCTAGCGAATGCCTACGAGCAGTACTTC.

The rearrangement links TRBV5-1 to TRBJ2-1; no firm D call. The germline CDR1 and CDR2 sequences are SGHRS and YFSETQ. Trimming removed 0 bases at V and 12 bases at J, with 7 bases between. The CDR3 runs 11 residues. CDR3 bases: TGCGCCAGCAGCTTGGACTCCCTGCAGTTCTTC. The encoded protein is CASSLDSLQFF.

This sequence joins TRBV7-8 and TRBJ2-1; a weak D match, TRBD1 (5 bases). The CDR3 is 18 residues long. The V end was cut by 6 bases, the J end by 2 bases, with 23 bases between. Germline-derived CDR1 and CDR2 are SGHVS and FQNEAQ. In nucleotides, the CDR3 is TGTGCCAGCAGTCGAAGCAACAACCGACAGAATGCCTACAATGAGCAGTTCTTC. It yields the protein CASSRSNNRQNAYNEQFF.

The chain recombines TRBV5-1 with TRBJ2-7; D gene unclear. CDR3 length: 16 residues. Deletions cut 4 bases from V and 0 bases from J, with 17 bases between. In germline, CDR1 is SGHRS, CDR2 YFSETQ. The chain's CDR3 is CASSPDLHASSYEQYF. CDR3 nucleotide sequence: TGCGCCAGCAGCCCCGACCTGCACGCTAGCTCCTACGAGCAGTACTTC. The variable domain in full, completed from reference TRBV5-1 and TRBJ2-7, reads KAGVTQTPRYLIKTRGQQVTLSCSPISGHRSVSWYQQTPGQGLQFLFEYFSETQRNKGNFPGRFSGRQFSNSRSEMNVSTLELGDSALYLCASSPDLHASSYEQYFGPGTRLTVT.

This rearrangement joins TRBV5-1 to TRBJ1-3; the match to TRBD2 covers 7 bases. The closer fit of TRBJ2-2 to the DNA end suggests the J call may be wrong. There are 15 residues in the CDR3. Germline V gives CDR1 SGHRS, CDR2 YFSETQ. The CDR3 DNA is TGCGCCAGCAGCTTGGTGCTAGCGGCTGGCGGGGAGCTGTTTTTT. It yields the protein CASSLVLAAGGELFF.

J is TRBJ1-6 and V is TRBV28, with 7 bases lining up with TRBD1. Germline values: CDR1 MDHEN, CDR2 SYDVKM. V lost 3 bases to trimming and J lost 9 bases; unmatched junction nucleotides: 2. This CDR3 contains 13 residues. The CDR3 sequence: CASSFPGGSPLHF. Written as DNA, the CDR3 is TGTGCCAGCAGTTTCCCAGGGGGTTCACCCCTCCACTTT.

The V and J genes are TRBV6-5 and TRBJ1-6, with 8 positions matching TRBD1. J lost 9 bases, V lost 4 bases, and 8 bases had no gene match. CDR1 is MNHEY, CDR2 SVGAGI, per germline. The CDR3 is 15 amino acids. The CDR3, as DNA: TGTGCCAGCAGTTCCGCCGGACAGGGAGCTTCACCCCTCCACTTT. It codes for CASSSAGQGASPLHF.

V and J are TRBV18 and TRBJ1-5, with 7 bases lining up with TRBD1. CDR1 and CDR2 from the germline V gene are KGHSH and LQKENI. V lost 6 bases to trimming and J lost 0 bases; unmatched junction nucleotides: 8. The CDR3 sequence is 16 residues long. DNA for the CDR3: TGTGCCAGCTCGCTCTCGACAGGGAATAGCAATCAGCCCCAGCATTTT. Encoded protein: CASSLSTGNSNQPQHF.

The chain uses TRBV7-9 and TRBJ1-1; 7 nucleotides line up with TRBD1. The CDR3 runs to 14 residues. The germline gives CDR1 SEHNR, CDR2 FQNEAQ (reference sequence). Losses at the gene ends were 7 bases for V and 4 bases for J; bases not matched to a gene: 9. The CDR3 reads CASTQFPGGTEAFF. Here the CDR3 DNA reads TGTGCCAGCACCCAATTCCCAGGGGGCACTGAAGCTTTCTTT.